This is a list of T cell receptor beta chains from one sample in a study of response to subunit inactivated influenza vaccine. A single record per CDR3 protein comes from TCRdb applying MiXCR to the RT-PCR reads. The sample shows 530,000 or so distinct CDR3 sequences, approximately 15% of them seen only once. The sample was PBMCs from blood, taken roughly 12 days after vaccination. The receptors stem from a man aged 50-59 years who received an inactivated influenza vaccine. The CDR3 runs from the conserved cysteine through the conserved F or W. Each record gives: clone size, V gene, J gene, D gene, CDR3 length, CDR3 DNA, CDR3 protein. The D gene is left open where the match is weak. Size is omitted from some rows. Given values are once, few, many or a class for expanded clones.

-,TRBV11-1,TRBJ1-2,TRBD1,13,TGTGCCAGCAGCGCGGGGACAGTTGGCGGCTACACCTTC,CASSAGTVGGYTF
-,TRBV27,TRBJ2-7,TRBD2,13,TGTGCCAGCAGTTTACGGGCGGGAGGGGGGCAGTACTTC,CASSLRAGGGQYF
few,TRBV12-3/TRBV12-4,TRBJ1-3,-,15,TGTGCCAGTAGTGCGGACGGCCTCTCTGGAAACACCATATATTTT,CASSADGLSGNTIYF
few,TRBV7-2,TRBJ2-1,-,16,TGTGCCAGCAGCTTAACCCACCTGACTAGTATCAATGAGCAGTTCTTC,CASSLTHLTSINEQFF
few,TRBV7-2,TRBJ2-3,-,14,TGTGCCAGCAGCTTAGGTGTTAGTTCAGATACGCAGTATTTT,CASSLGVSSDTQYF
-,TRBV7-9,TRBJ2-1,TRBD2,14,TGTGCCAGCAGCACGGGGGGGGCCAACAATGAGCAGTTCTTC,CASSTGGANNEQFF
few,TRBV20-1,TRBJ2-7,TRBD2,14,TGCAGTGCTAGAGATTTGGGGACTAGCGGCCAGCAGTACTTC,CSARDLGTSGQQYF
few,TRBV30,TRBJ2-2,-,17,TGTGCCTGGAAACCCCTACCGGGACAAACGAACACCGGGGAGCTGTTTTTT,CAWKPLPGQTNTGELFF
few,TRBV20-1,TRBJ2-2,-,14,TGCAGTGCTAGAAGGGGGAGTGACACCGGGGAGCTGTTTTTT,CSARRGSDTGELFF
-,TRBV6-1,TRBJ2-7,TRBD2,13,TGTGCCAGCAAAGGGACTAGCGGGTACGAGCAGTACTTC,CASKGTSGYEQYF
-,TRBV7-9,TRBJ2-7,-,13,TGTGCCAGCAGCAAAGATGACAGATACGAGCAGTACTTC,CASSKDDRYEQYF
-,TRBV14,TRBJ2-6,-,18,TGTGCCAGCAGCCAAGAATTGGGCCAGGTTGATGGGGCCAACGTCCTGACTTTC,CASSQELGQVDGANVLTF
-,TRBV20-1,TRBJ2-7,-,15,TGCAGTGCGAAGGCCCCATCTCGGGCCGCCTACGAGCAGTACTTC,CSAKAPSRAAYEQYF
many,TRBV29-1,TRBJ1-5,-,13,TGCAGCGTTGGGGCCTACGGCGGTCAGCCCCAGCATTTT,CSVGAYGGQPQHF
few,TRBV29-1,TRBJ2-1,TRBD1,14,TGCAGCGTGGAAGGACAGGGGAAAGTAAATGAGCAGTTCTTC,CSVEGQGKVNEQFF
-,TRBV5-1,TRBJ1-2,-,13,TGCGCCAGCAGCCCGGACAACGACTATGGCTACACCTTC,CASSPDNDYGYTF
-,TRBV20-1,TRBJ1-4,TRBD1,17,TGCAGTGCTAGAGATCTCCGGGGGACAGCCGATAATGAAAAACTGTTTTTT,CSARDLRGTADNEKLFF
-,TRBV7-9,TRBJ2-5,TRBD1,14,TGTGCCAGCAGCCGTCCGGGACAGCAAGAGACCCAGTACTTC,CASSRPGQQETQYF
many,TRBV27,TRBJ2-4,-,15,TGTGCCAGCAGTTTATCAGGGGTGGGCAAAAACATTCAGTACTTC,CASSLSGVGKNIQYF
-,TRBV6-1,TRBJ2-3,TRBD2,17,TGTGCCAGCAGTGGGCCCCTACTAGCGGGAGGCACAGATACGCAGTATTTT,CASSGPLLAGGTDTQYF
few,TRBV11-2,TRBJ2-1,-,13,TGTGCCAGCAGCCACACTAGATTAGGTGAGCAGTTCTTC,CASSHTRLGEQFF
few,TRBV5-1,TRBJ2-7,-,16,TGCGCCAGCAGCACCAGGTGGGGGGAGGTTGTCTACGAGCAGTACTTC,CASSTRWGEVVYEQYF
-,TRBV20-1,TRBJ2-7,-,10,TGCAGTGCAGCCCTGGACGAGCAGTACTTC,CSAALDEQYF
-,TRBV12-3/TRBV12-4,TRBJ2-2,-,16,TGTGCCAGCAGTCCCCGAGGGGGGACGAGCACCGGGGAGCTGTTTTTT,CASSPRGGTSTGELFF
-,TRBV2,TRBJ2-1,TRBD2,14,TGTGCCAGGGGAAGCGGGAGCGCCTACAATGAGCAGTTCTTC,CARGSGSAYNEQFF
-,TRBV20-1,TRBJ2-5,TRBD1,15,TGCAGTGCTAGAGCCCTACAGGGGTCGAAAGAGACCCAGTACTTC,CSARALQGSKETQYF
-,TRBV28,TRBJ2-1,TRBD2,15,TGTGCCAGCAGTTCAACCGGGACTAGCACGAATGAGCAGTTCTTC,CASSSTGTSTNEQFF
-,TRBV10-3,TRBJ2-1,-,14,TGTGCCATCAGTGAGTCTACTACTATCAATGAGCAGTTCTTC,CAISESTTINEQFF
few,TRBV3-1,TRBJ2-1,-,11,TGTGCCAGCAGCCAACTCTTCGAGCAGTTCTTC,CASSQLFEQFF
few,TRBV15,TRBJ2-2,-,13,TGTGCCACCAGCAGAGATCCCCAAGGGGAGCTGTTTTTT,CATSRDPQGELFF
few,TRBV2,TRBJ2-2,-,15,TGTGCCAGCAGTGCCGACAGTCGTGCTACCGGGGAGCTGTTTTTT,CASSADSRATGELFF
few,TRBV12-3/TRBV12-4,TRBJ1-1,-,12,TGTGCCAGCACCCTGTGGAACACTGAAGCTTTCTTT,CASTLWNTEAFF
-,TRBV10-3,TRBJ2-1,TRBD2,17,TGTGCCACCGGAGGCAGCGGGAGGGCCCTCTCCTACAATGAGCAGTTCTTC,CATGGSGRALSYNEQFF
few,TRBV5-5,TRBJ2-5,-,14,TGTGCCAGCAGCTCGGGACCCAACCAAGAGACCCAGTACTTC,CASSSGPNQETQYF
-,TRBV15,TRBJ2-2,-,14,TGTGCCACCAGCGGCAGAGCGAACACCGGGGAGCTGTTTTTT,CATSGRANTGELFF
few,TRBV2,TRBJ2-3,TRBD1,16,TGTGCCAGCAGTGAGGACAGGGGCAGAGCTACAGATACGCAGTATTTT,CASSEDRGRATDTQYF
-,TRBV6-1,TRBJ2-5,TRBD1,14,TGTGCCAGCAGCACGACAGGGTTGGGGGAGACCCAGTACTTC,CASSTTGLGETQYF
-,TRBV5-1,TRBJ2-7,TRBD2,13,TGCGCCAGCACCAATAGCGGGAACTACGAGCAGTACTTC,CASTNSGNYEQYF
-,TRBV5-1,TRBJ2-1,-,12,TGCGCCAGCAGCTTGGCGAAAAATGAGCAGTTCTTC,CASSLAKNEQFF
many,TRBV20-1,TRBJ2-7,TRBD2,16,TGCAGTGCTAGACTAGTAGCGGGAGCTGTGTCCTACGAGCAGTACTTC,CSARLVAGAVSYEQYF
-,TRBV12-3/TRBV12-4,TRBJ2-5,-,15,TGTGCCAGCAGTTTAGGGGGTACTCGGGGAGAGACCCAGTACTTC,CASSLGGTRGETQYF
few,TRBV7-2,TRBJ2-7,-,12,TGTGCCAGCAGCTTACGAGGGGTCGAGCAGTACTTC,CASSLRGVEQYF
-,TRBV12-3/TRBV12-4,TRBJ2-7,-,12,TGTGCCAGCAGTTTTCTACTCAACGAGCAGTACTTC,CASSFLLNEQYF
-,TRBV12-3/TRBV12-4,TRBJ1-6,-,14,TGTGCCAGCAGTTTTTCAGGTTCCAATTCACCCCTCCACTTT,CASSFSGSNSPLHF
-,TRBV15,TRBJ2-3,-,14,TGTGCCACCAGCAGAGATCACGTGTCAGATACGCAGTATTTT,CATSRDHVSDTQYF
-,TRBV5-6,TRBJ1-2,TRBD1,15,TGTGCCAGCAGCTTTACAGGGGGCGTATTCTATGGCTACACCTTC,CASSFTGGVFYGYTF
-,TRBV6-2/TRBV6-3,TRBJ2-7,TRBD1,17,TGTGCCAGCAGTCAATACGCCCCGGGACAGGGTGTCCACGAGCAGTACTTC,CASSQYAPGQGVHEQYF
-,TRBV10-3,TRBJ1-2,-,14,TGTGCCATCAGGGACCGCGGGGCAAACTATGGCTACACCTTC,CAIRDRGANYGYTF
once,TRBV5-6,TRBJ2-5,-,14,TGTGCCAGCAGCTCTCTACAGGGCGAAGAGACCCAGTACTTC,CASSSLQGEETQYF
-,TRBV18,TRBJ1-5,-,13,TGTGCCAGCTCGCAGGGACCAGATCAGCCCCAGCATTTT,CASSQGPDQPQHF
-,TRBV6-2/TRBV6-3,TRBJ2-2,TRBD2,16,TGTGCCAGCAGCCCCGGGAGGTTCGCGAACACCGGGGAGCTGTTTTTT,CASSPGRFANTGELFF
few,TRBV5-1,TRBJ2-2,-,14,TGCGCCAGCAGCCCCGCAGTGAGACCCGGGGAGCTGTTTTTT,CASSPAVRPGELFF
many,TRBV20-1,TRBJ2-7,TRBD2,14,TGCAGTGCTAGCATCGGGAGGACCCCCTACGAGCAGTACTTC,CSASIGRTPYEQYF
-,TRBV12-3/TRBV12-4,TRBJ2-6,-,17,TGTGCCAGCAGTCCCCCCCCGGGCAGGGCAAGGGCCAACGTCCTGACTTTC,CASSPPPGRARANVLTF